Listed below are T cell receptor beta chains from one sample, sequenced in a study of T cell repertoires in cytomegalovirus infection. These receptors have no known antigen. TCRdb ran MiXCR on the reads and lists one entry per CDR3 protein. The sample has 370,000 or so distinct CDR3 sequences; about 35% are singletons. The specimen was cultured PBMCs, collected from culture after CMV antigen stimulation. Every receptor here comes from a human donor in good health (CMV status not recorded). Some clones in this sample may be carry-over from other donors' samples. Each CDR3 is given with its conserved first and last residue. A D gene is named only where the DNA matches it firmly. Part of the rows lack a size; the others show once, few, many or a class for expanded clones.

J: TRBJ2-3; D: -; size: -; V: TRBV27; CDR3: CASSLLGRGTDTQYF; DNA: TGTGCCAGCAGCCTTCTTGGGCGTGGCACAGATACGCAGTATTTT
J: TRBJ1-2; D: -; size: -; V: TRBV15; CDR3: CATSRDMDTYVDYTF; DNA: TGTGCCACCAGCAGAGACATGGACACCTATGTTGACTACACCTTC
J: TRBJ2-3; D: -; size: -; V: TRBV9; CDR3: CASSPDTDTDTQYF; DNA: TGTGCCAGCAGCCCTGACACAGACACAGATACGCAGTATTTT
J: TRBJ2-1; D: TRBD2; size: -; V: TRBV11-3; CDR3: CASSFTSGRGREQFF; DNA: TGTGCCAGCAGCTTCACTAGCGGGAGGGGTCGTGAGCAGTTCTTC
J: TRBJ1-2; D: -; size: -; V: TRBV30; CDR3: CACPGHGYTF; DNA: TGTGCTTGTCCAGGGCATGGCTACACCTTC
J: TRBJ2-3; D: -; size: -; V: TRBV20-1; CDR3: CSARPLGDTQYF; DNA: TGCAGTGCTAGACCCCTAGGGGATACGCAGTATTTT
J: TRBJ2-5; D: TRBD2; size: -; V: TRBV7-2; CDR3: CASCYSGSWGAQYF; DNA: TGTGCCAGCTGCTATAGCGGGAGTTGGGGGGCCCAGTACTTC
J: TRBJ1-1; D: -; size: few; V: TRBV27; CDR3: CASTGGLEAFF; DNA: TGTGCCAGCACCGGAGGTCTTGAAGCTTTCTTT
J: TRBJ1-5; D: -; size: many; V: TRBV7-2; CDR3: CASSATGTHVGRNQPQHF; DNA: TGTGCCAGCAGCGCAACCGGGACACATGTGGGCCGCAATCAGCCCCAGCATTTT
J: TRBJ1-2; D: TRBD1; size: few; V: TRBV27; CDR3: CASSSWDSGIDSYGYTF; DNA: TGTGCCAGCAGCTCCTGGGACAGCGGGATTGATAGCTATGGCTACACCTTC
J: TRBJ2-3; D: -; size: -; V: TRBV5-6; CDR3: CASSPEVEGADTQYF; DNA: TGTGCCAGCAGCCCCGAGGTGGAGGGCGCGGATACGCAGTATTTT
J: TRBJ2-5; D: -; size: -; V: TRBV25-1; CDR3: CASSVAPSEETQYF; DNA: TGTGCCAGCAGTGTAGCTCCTTCGGAGGAGACCCAGTACTTC
J: TRBJ2-5; D: -; size: -; V: TRBV27; CDR3: CASSFTSSVRPQETQYF; DNA: TGTGCCAGCAGTTTCACCTCTAGCGTACGGCCCCAAGAGACCCAGTACTTC
J: TRBJ2-3; D: -; size: -; V: TRBV28; CDR3: CASSLVPSDTQYF; DNA: TGTGCCAGCAGTTTGGTTCCGTCGGATACGCAGTATTTT
J: TRBJ1-2; D: -; size: few; V: TRBV19; CDR3: CASRRTALNYGYTF; DNA: TGTGCCAGTAGAAGGACAGCTTTAAACTATGGCTACACCTTC
J: TRBJ2-3; D: -; size: many; V: TRBV24-1; CDR3: CATRFSGRPTDTQYF; DNA: TGTGCCACCAGGTTTAGCGGAAGACCCACAGATACGCAGTATTTT
J: TRBJ2-5; D: TRBD2; size: -; V: TRBV28; CDR3: CASRKGTSGQETQYF; DNA: TGTGCCAGCAGAAAGGGGACTAGCGGACAAGAGACCCAGTACTTC
J: TRBJ2-1; D: TRBD1; size: few; V: TRBV7-2; CDR3: CASSLNRGNDEQFF; DNA: TGTGCCAGCAGCTTAAACAGGGGAAATGATGAGCAGTTCTTC
J: TRBJ2-7; D: TRBD1; size: once; V: TRBV5-6; CDR3: CASSWGQETYEQYF; DNA: TGTGCCAGCAGCTGGGGACAGGAAACCTACGAGCAGTACTTC
J: TRBJ2-1; D: -; size: few; V: TRBV28; CDR3: CASSSSGNEQFF; DNA: TGTGCCAGCAGTTCATCAGGGAATGAGCAGTTCTTC
J: TRBJ2-5; D: TRBD1; size: -; V: TRBV6-1; CDR3: CASTKNRGPETQYF; DNA: TGTGCCAGCACCAAAAACAGGGGACCGGAGACCCAGTACTTC
J: TRBJ2-5; D: -; size: -; V: TRBV6-6; CDR3: CASSLRQNPVQETQYF; DNA: TGTGCCAGCAGTTTGCGACAGAACCCGGTACAAGAGACCCAGTACTTC
J: TRBJ2-1; D: -; size: -; V: TRBV7-6; CDR3: CASSRALGPYNEQFF; DNA: TGTGCCAGCAGCCGCGCACTGGGCCCTTACAATGAGCAGTTCTTC
J: TRBJ1-2; D: -; size: -; V: TRBV18; CDR3: CASSPGQNTVYGYTF; DNA: TGTGCCAGCTCACCGGGGCAAAACACCGTCTATGGCTACACCTTC
J: TRBJ2-2; D: -; size: -; V: TRBV19; CDR3: CAIHQKFSRISGTGELFF; DNA: TGTGCCATCCACCAAAAATTTTCCCGGATTTCGGGGACCGGGGAGCTGTTTTTT
J: TRBJ2-1; D: -; size: -; V: TRBV20-1; CDR3: CSATDAAVGLRNEQFF; DNA: TGCAGTGCAACTGACGCCGCGGTGGGGCTACGGAATGAGCAGTTCTTC
J: TRBJ1-2; D: TRBD1; size: many; V: TRBV7-2; CDR3: CASSPPGGYYGYTF; DNA: TGTGCCAGCAGCCCGCCAGGGGGCTACTATGGCTACACCTTC
J: TRBJ2-1; D: TRBD2; size: -; V: TRBV19; CDR3: CASSPATSHGGQFF; DNA: TGTGCCAGTAGTCCCGCGACTAGCCACGGCGGGCAGTTCTTC
J: TRBJ2-2; D: TRBD2; size: few; V: TRBV18; CDR3: CASSPRASGTNTGELFF; DNA: TGTGCCAGCTCACCACGGGCTAGCGGGACCAACACCGGGGAGCTGTTTTTT
J: TRBJ1-4; D: TRBD1; size: few; V: TRBV7-3; CDR3: CASSMSTGDILFF; DNA: TGTGCCAGCAGTATGTCTACAGGGGATATACTGTTTTTT
J: TRBJ2-5; D: -; size: few; V: TRBV7-6; CDR3: CASSPPMRSERETQYF; DNA: TGTGCCAGCAGCCCCCCCATGCGTTCGGAGAGAGAGACCCAGTACTTC
J: TRBJ2-1; D: TRBD2; size: few; V: TRBV7-2; CDR3: CASSFNPAISGRGGEQFF; DNA: TGTGCCAGCAGCTTTAATCCTGCCATTAGCGGGAGGGGAGGTGAGCAGTTCTTC
J: TRBJ1-4; D: TRBD1; size: -; V: TRBV28; CDR3: CASGGQPVSEKLFF; DNA: TGTGCCAGCGGGGGACAGCCTGTCTCGGAAAAACTGTTTTTT
J: TRBJ2-1; D: TRBD2; size: few; V: TRBV19; CDR3: CASSGEGLAGDEQFF; DNA: TGTGCCAGTAGTGGGGAGGGGCTAGCGGGGGATGAGCAGTTCTTC
J: TRBJ2-3; D: -; size: -; V: TRBV4-1; CDR3: CASSQDQGTMQYF; DNA: TGCGCCAGCAGCCAAGATCAGGGGACTATGCAGTATTTT
J: TRBJ2-7; D: -; size: -; V: TRBV6-2/TRBV6-3; CDR3: CASSYRLTYEQYF; DNA: TGTGCCAGCAGTTACCGGCTCACATACGAGCAGTACTTC
J: TRBJ2-3; D: -; size: -; V: TRBV7-2; CDR3: CASKGGGPTDTQYF; DNA: TGTGCCAGCAAAGGGGGGGGCCCCACAGATACGCAGTATTTT
J: TRBJ1-1; D: -; size: few; V: TRBV6-2/TRBV6-3; CDR3: CASSTRDTNTEAFF; DNA: TGTGCCAGCAGTACCCGGGACACGAACACTGAAGCTTTCTTT
J: TRBJ2-3; D: TRBD1; size: once; V: TRBV7-2; CDR3: CASSPTTGGDVNTQYF; DNA: TGTGCCAGCAGCCCTACGACAGGGGGCGACGTGAATACGCAGTATTTT
J: TRBJ2-1; D: TRBD2; size: -; V: TRBV20-1; CDR3: CSARKAGGAGNEQFF; DNA: TGCAGTGCTAGGAAAGCGGGAGGAGCGGGGAATGAGCAGTTCTTC
J: TRBJ1-2; D: -; size: few; V: TRBV4-3; CDR3: CASSQAVTEANYGYTF; DNA: TGCGCCAGCAGCCAAGCAGTGACAGAGGCTAACTATGGCTACACCTTC
J: TRBJ1-1; D: -; size: -; V: TRBV19; CDR3: CASSMDVDTEAFF; DNA: TGTGCCAGTAGTATGGATGTGGACACTGAAGCTTTCTTT
J: TRBJ1-3; D: -; size: -; V: TRBV20-1; CDR3: CSARDIGGNTIYF; DNA: TGCAGTGCTAGAGATATTGGGGGAAACACCATATATTTT
J: TRBJ2-6; D: TRBD1; size: few; V: TRBV7-2; CDR3: CASTVTGSGGVGANVLTF; DNA: TGTGCCAGCACCGTAACGGGGTCAGGGGGCGTTGGGGCCAACGTCCTGACTTTC
J: TRBJ2-5; D: TRBD1; size: -; V: TRBV25-1; CDR3: CASSDPSGTGETQYF; DNA: TGTGCCAGCAGCGATCCTTCCGGGACAGGGGAGACCCAGTACTTC
J: TRBJ2-2; D: TRBD2; size: -; V: TRBV6-4; CDR3: CASSDQGGAGELFF; DNA: TGTGCCAGCAGTGACCAGGGAGGGGCCGGGGAGCTGTTTTTT
J: TRBJ2-4; D: -; size: -; V: TRBV7-2; CDR3: CASSLAPGSENIQYF; DNA: TGTGCCAGCAGCTTAGCCCCAGGGAGCGAAAACATTCAGTACTTC
J: TRBJ2-1; D: TRBD2; size: -; V: TRBV5-8; CDR3: CASSGGLAGGSYNEQFF; DNA: TGTGCCAGCAGCGGTGGACTAGCGGGAGGCTCCTACAATGAGCAGTTCTTC
J: TRBJ2-1; D: TRBD1; size: few; V: TRBV7-2; CDR3: CASSFPGQGAGEQFF; DNA: TGTGCCAGCAGCTTCCCGGGACAGGGGGCGGGTGAGCAGTTCTTC
J: TRBJ1-1; D: -; size: -; V: TRBV7-1; CDR3: CASSGPTEAFF; DNA: TGTGCCAGCTCGGGGCCTACTGAAGCTTTCTTT
J: TRBJ2-7; D: TRBD1; size: few; V: TRBV7-9; CDR3: CASSPSRTGGYEQYF; DNA: TGTGCCAGCAGCCCGTCGCGGACAGGGGGCTACGAGCAGTACTTC